The clone carrying this TCR beta chain was seen more than once but under ten times. This specimen comes from a study of blood T cell repertoires in COVID-19. As originally analysed: Estimates of nucleated cell counts were drawn from the amplification of reference gene primers. TCRdb keeps only in-frame clones here, not all; method: immunoSEQ multiplex PCR. V, J and clone size derive from that table, while D and trimming were established from the DNA sequence. The sample has 150,000 to 200,000 clones; about 81% are singletons. The CDR3 covers 18 residues. Sequenced: peripheral blood. The chain carries TRBV21-1 and TRBJ2-3; TRBD2 is taken as the D call from the table, unchecked against the DNA. TRBV21-1 is noted as a pseudogene. The TCR originated in an elderly woman with acute or convalescent COVID-19. The DNA of the CDR3 is TGTGCCAGCAGCAAACCCCCCCCCGGGAGGGCCCGGACAGATACGCAGTATTTT. Residues: CASSKPPPGRARTDTQYF.